This T cell receptor beta chain came from a study of blood T cell repertoires in COVID-19. Study background: COVID-19 samples collected from the United States, Italy and Spain covered acute and convalescent phases. Sample material is recorded as cDNA or gDNA derived from T cells, B-cell-depleted T cells, or PBMCs.

Per the original data handling: Researchers report that nucleated cell counts were estimated from reference gene primer amplification. TCRdb's table, derived via immunoSEQ multiplex PCR, lists solely in-frame clones and lacks some. V and J calls and clone size are those listed in that table; D and trimming were worked out from the DNA. This sample has around 15,000 clones, with roughly four fifths found just once. CDR3 size: 15 residues. CDR1 is SGHNT and CDR2 is YYREEE in the germline V gene (reference sequence). V lost 4 bases, J lost 3 bases, and 6 bases stayed unmatched. The sample was peripheral blood. The chain links TRBV5-4 to TRBJ2-2; 7 positions agree with TRBD1. The clonotype was recovered from a man at least 80 years old with active COVID-19. The chain's CDR3 is CASSPAQGDTGELFF. The CDR3 bases are TGTGCCAGCAGCCCGGCGCAGGGGGACACCGGGGAGCTGTTTTTT.